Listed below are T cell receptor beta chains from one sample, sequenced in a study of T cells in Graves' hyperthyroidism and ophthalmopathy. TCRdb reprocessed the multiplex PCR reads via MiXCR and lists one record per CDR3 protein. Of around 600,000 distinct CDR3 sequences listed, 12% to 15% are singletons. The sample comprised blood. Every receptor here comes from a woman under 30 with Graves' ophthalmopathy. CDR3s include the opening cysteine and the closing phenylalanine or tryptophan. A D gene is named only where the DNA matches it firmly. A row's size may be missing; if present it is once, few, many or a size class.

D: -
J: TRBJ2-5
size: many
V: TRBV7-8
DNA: TGTGCCAGCCACAGGGGGGCCGGGACTAGCCCGCAAGAGACCCAGTACTTC
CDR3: CASHRGAGTSPQETQYF

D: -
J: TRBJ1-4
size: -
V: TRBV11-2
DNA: TGTGCCAGCAGCTTGCAGGGTACATTTGAAAAACTGTTTTTT
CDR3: CASSLQGTFEKLFF

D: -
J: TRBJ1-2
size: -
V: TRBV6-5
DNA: TGTGCCAGCAGTTGGGGGGGGGACTATGGCTACACCTTC
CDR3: CASSWGGDYGYTF

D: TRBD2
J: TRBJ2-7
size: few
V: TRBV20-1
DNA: TGCAGTGCTAGAGACCCGGGACTAGCGGGCCCGAAGAGGACCTACGAGCAGTACTTC
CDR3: CSARDPGLAGPKRTYEQYF

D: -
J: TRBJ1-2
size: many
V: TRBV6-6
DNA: TGTGCCAGCAGTTACGGCCAACCCCCTAACTATGGCTACACCTTC
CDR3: CASSYGQPPNYGYTF

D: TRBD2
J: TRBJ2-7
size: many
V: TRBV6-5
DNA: TGTGCCAGCAGTTACTCGGGAGGTAGCGGGAGACTAAGCTCCTACGAGCAGTACTTC
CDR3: CASSYSGGSGRLSSYEQYF

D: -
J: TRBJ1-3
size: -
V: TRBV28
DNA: TGTGCCAGCACCCAAGACCCTTGGGCAGGAAACACCATATATTTT
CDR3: CASTQDPWAGNTIYF

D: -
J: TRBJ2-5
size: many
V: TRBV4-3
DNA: TGCGCCAGCAGCCAAGATTGGGGGCAGGGGAACCAAGAGACCCAGTACTTC
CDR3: CASSQDWGQGNQETQYF

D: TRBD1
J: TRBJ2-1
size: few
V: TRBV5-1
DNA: TGCGCCAGCGGTGGGGACAGGGGAGGCGATGAGCAGTTCTTC
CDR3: CASGGDRGGDEQFF

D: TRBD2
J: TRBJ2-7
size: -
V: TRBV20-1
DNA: TGCAGTGCTAGAGGGCTAGCGGGAGGTGCTAGGGAGCAGTACTTC
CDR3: CSARGLAGGAREQYF

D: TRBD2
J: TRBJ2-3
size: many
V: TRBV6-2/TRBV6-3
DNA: TGTGCCAGCAGAGGGCAATCGGCGGGAGCAGATACGCAGTATTTT
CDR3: CASRGQSAGADTQYF

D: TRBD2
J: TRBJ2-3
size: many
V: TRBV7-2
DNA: TGTGCCAGCAGCTTCCGAGCGGGAGGTACAGATACGCAGTATTTT
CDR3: CASSFRAGGTDTQYF

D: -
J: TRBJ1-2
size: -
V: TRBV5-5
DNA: TGTGCCAGCAGCCAAGACCGGCGATTAGTGGCTAACTATGGCTACACCTTC
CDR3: CASSQDRRLVANYGYTF

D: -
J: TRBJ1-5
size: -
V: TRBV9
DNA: TGTGCCAGCAGTTCCCGGGGGAATCAGCCCCAGCATTTT
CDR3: CASSSRGNQPQHF

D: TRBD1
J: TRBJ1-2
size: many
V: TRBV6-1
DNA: TGTGCCAGCAGTTCGACAGGGAAAGGCTACACCTTC
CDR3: CASSSTGKGYTF

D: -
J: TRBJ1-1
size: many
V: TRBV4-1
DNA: TGCGCCAGCAGCCAAGTAGGTTATAGCACTGAAGCTTTCTTT
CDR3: CASSQVGYSTEAFF

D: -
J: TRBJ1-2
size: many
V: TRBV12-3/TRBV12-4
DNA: TGTGCCAGCAGTTATGCGGGGGGCAGGGCCGGCTACACCTTC
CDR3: CASSYAGGRAGYTF

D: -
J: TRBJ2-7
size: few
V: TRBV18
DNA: TGTGCCAGCTCACCAGTGGGTCAGATCTCGGGGGAGCAGTACTTC
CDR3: CASSPVGQISGEQYF

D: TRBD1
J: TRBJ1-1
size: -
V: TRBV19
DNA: TGTGCCAGTTCCCACAGGGGGAACACTGAAGCTCTCTTT
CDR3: CASSHRGNTEALF

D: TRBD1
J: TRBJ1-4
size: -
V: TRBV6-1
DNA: TGTGCCAGCAGCCACGGGACAGGGCTTCAAGATAGGGAAAAACTGTTTTTT
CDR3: CASSHGTGLQDREKLFF

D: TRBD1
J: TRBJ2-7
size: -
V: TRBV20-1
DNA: TGCAGTGTTAACCTCCGGGACAGGACCTCCTACGAGCAGTACTTC
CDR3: CSVNLRDRTSYEQYF

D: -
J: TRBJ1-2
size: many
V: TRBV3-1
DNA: TGTGCCAGCAGCCAAGAGGTCGGACAGCATGGCTACACCTTC
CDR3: CASSQEVGQHGYTF

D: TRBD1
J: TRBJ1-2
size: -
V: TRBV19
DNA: TGTGCCAGTAGTATTCAGGGGGGGAATTATGGCTACACCTTC
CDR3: CASSIQGGNYGYTF

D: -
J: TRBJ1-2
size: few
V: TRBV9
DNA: TGTGCCAGCAGCGAATCGGCGCAGCTCTATGGCTACACCTTC
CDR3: CASSESAQLYGYTF

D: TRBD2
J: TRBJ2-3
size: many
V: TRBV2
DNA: TGTGCCAGCAGTGAACCGGGAGGAGCCACAGATACGCAGTATTTT
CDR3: CASSEPGGATDTQYF

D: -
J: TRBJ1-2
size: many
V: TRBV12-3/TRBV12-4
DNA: TGTGCCAGCAGTTTATATGTCGCAGCTAACTATGGCTACACCTTC
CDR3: CASSLYVAANYGYTF

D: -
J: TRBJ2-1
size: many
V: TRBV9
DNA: TGTGCCAGCAGCGTAGAGTCTTGGGGTTACAATGAGCAGTTCTTC
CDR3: CASSVESWGYNEQFF

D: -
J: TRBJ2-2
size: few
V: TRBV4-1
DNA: TGCGCCAGCAGTCCGGCGAGGTCAAACACCGGGGAGCTGTTTTTT
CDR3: CASSPARSNTGELFF

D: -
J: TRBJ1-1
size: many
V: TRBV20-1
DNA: TGCAGTGCTAAGGGTAACACTGAAGCTTTCTTT
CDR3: CSAKGNTEAFF

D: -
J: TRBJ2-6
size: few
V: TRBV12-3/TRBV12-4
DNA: TGTGCCAGCACCCCAGGGCCCGGGGCCAACGTCCTGACTTTC
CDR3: CASTPGPGANVLTF

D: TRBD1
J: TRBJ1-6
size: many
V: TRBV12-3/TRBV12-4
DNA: TGTGCCAGCAGCCTGACAGGGCTGAATTCACCCCTCCACTTT
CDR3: CASSLTGLNSPLHF

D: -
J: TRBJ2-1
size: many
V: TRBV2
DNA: TGTGCCAGCAGCTCGCGGTCAGGGGTTTCCTACAATGAGCAGTTCTTC
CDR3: CASSSRSGVSYNEQFF